Below, 25 T cell receptor beta chains from the same sample are listed, as sequenced in a study of CD8 T cells in Susac syndrome. 0.5 to 1 ug RNA was reverse transcribed with random hexamers. TCRdb used MiXCR to reprocess the immunoSEQ multiplex PCR reads, holding one entry per CDR3 protein. The sample lists 120,000 or so distinct CDR3 sequences; around 96% were seen once. Sequencing input: CD8+ T cells from PBMCs. These receptors were collected from a human donor with Susac syndrome.

This clonotype was counted a single time. The chain combines TRBV5-1 with TRBJ2-1; 11 bases line up with TRBD1. The V and J ends lost 4 bases and 8 bases, in that order; junction bases with no gene match: 11. The CDR3 runs 16 residues. Germline CDR1 and CDR2: SGHRS and YFSETQ. The CDR3 DNA follows: TGCGCCAGCAGCACCGGTCCGGGACAGGGGGTCGATGAGCAGTTCTTC. Amino acid sequence: CASSTGPGQGVDEQFF.

The chain recombines TRBV12-3 or TRBV12-4 with TRBJ1-1; possible D gene TRBD1, 5 bases. V was trimmed by 3 bases and J by 3 bases, leaving 11 bases between them. This CDR3 has 14 amino acids. The CDR3 loop reads CASSLAGTDTEAFF. In DNA, the CDR3 is TGTGCCAGCAGTTTGGCAGGGACGGACACTGAAGCTTTCTTT.

This chain links TRBV12-3 or TRBV12-4 with TRBJ2-1, with a tentative D call TRBD2 (6 bases). V was shortened by 3 bases and J by 4 bases, with 10 bases between the two germline ends. The CDR3 extends over 14 amino acids. CDR3 sequence reads: CASSLVGGYNEQFF. DNA for the CDR3: TGTGCCAGCAGTTTGGTGGGGGGATACAATGAGCAGTTCTTC.

The chain links TRBV7-6 to TRBJ2-1, with a possible D match to TRBD1 (6 bases). This CDR3 spans 13 amino acids. The V end was cut by 1 base, the J end by 7 bases, with 8 bases between. Germline values: CDR1 SGHVS, CDR2 FNYEAQ. The CDR3 sequence is CASSLERGNEQFF. In DNA, the CDR3 is TGTGCCAGCAGCTTAGAAAGGGGGAATGAGCAGTTCTTC.

V gene TRBV4-2 combines with J gene TRBJ2-7, with 8 bases matching TRBD2. Unmatched junction bases numbered 2, after V lost 0 bases and J lost 1 base. Looked up from germline, CDR1 is LGHNA and CDR2 is YNFKEQ. This CDR3 has 15 amino acids. CDR3 in amino acids: CASSQEGLGSYEQYF. For the CDR3, the DNA is TGTGCCAGCAGCCAAGAGGGACTAGGGTCCTACGAGCAGTACTTC.

The V call is TRBV14, the J call TRBJ1-1, with 7 bases fitting TRBD1. V dropped 7 bases and J dropped 3; count of bases not matched to a gene: 8. This CDR3 has 14 residues. Per the germline V gene, CDR1 is SGHDN and CDR2 is FVKESK. The CDR3 DNA follows: TGTGCCAGCACCCTGACAGGGTACCACACTGAAGCTTTCTTT. This gives the protein CASTLTGYHTEAFF.

This clonotype was recorded only once. The chain has TRBV12-5 and TRBJ2-7; D possibly matches TRBD1 or TRBD2 (6 bases each). This CDR3 contains 15 residues. CDR1 is LGHNT and CDR2 is FRNRAP in the germline V gene. The ends were cut back, 4 bases at V and 3 bases at J, with 16 bases in the middle. For the CDR3, the DNA is TGTGCTAGTGGTTCCTGGGGGGCACTCTACTACGAGCAGTACTTC. It codes for CASGSWGALYYEQYF.

The chain carries TRBV7-9 and TRBJ2-5; D remains unclear. Trimming pared 5 bases from V and 5 bases from J, leaving 15 bases between. CDR3 length: 14 amino acids. The germline V gene encodes CDR1 SEHNR and CDR2 FQNEAQ (reference sequence). CDR3 coding DNA: TGTGCCAGCAGCGGCCGCCTGGTCAGGGAGACCCAGTACTTC. Protein: CASSGRLVRETQYF.

The rearrangement joins TRBV6-2 or TRBV6-3 to TRBJ2-7; possible D gene TRBD2, 5 bases. This CDR3 has 15 residues. The V gene's germline CDR1 is MNHEY and CDR2 SVGEGT. V lost 0 bases, J lost 7 bases, and 16 bases lay in between. CDR3 nucleotides: TGTGCCAGCAGTTACTCGCGGGCCTCGAGCGATGAGCAGTACTTC. This codes for CASSYSRASSDEQYF.

The chain joins TRBV7-8 to TRBJ2-3, with D unresolved. Germline CDR1 reads SGHVS; CDR2 reads FQNEAQ. Trimming stripped 5 bases from V and 2 bases from J, with 14 bases between. The CDR3 length is 15 residues. The CDR3 DNA sequence: TGTGCCAGCAGCCGAAGCAGGATAAACACAGATACGCAGTATTTT. It translates to CASSRSRINTDTQYF.

The chain recombines TRBV30 with TRBJ2-2, with D hard to call. The germline V and J ends were trimmed by 1 base and 5 bases, with 17 bases remaining between them. Germline CDR1 is GTSNPN and CDR2 is SVGIG (reference sequence). The CDR3 loop spans 16 amino acids. The CDR3 region is CAWSAVEERWTGELFF. CDR3 sequence (DNA): TGTGCCTGGAGTGCGGTCGAGGAACGGTGGACCGGGGAGCTGTTTTTT.

The DNA for the CDR3 is TGTGCCAGCAGCCAAGTGGGGCTCTTTCCTGGGGCCAACGTCCTGACTTTC. Its translation is CASSQVGLFPGANVLTF. This sequence joins TRBV14 and TRBJ2-6; D is possibly TRBD1 (5 bases). CDR3 length: 17 amino acids. Trimming left V 1 base short and J 2 bases short, with 12 bases between. Germline CDR1 is SGHDN and CDR2 is FVKESK.

V is TRBV6-2 or TRBV6-3 and J is TRBJ1-2, with 7 bases fitting TRBD1. Unmatched junction bases numbered 7, after V lost 10 bases and J lost 8 bases. Germline V CDR1 and CDR2: MNHEY, SVGEGT. The CDR3 extends over 11 amino acids. For the CDR3, the DNA is TGTGCCACACGGACAGGACACGGCTACACCTTC. This sequence encodes CATRTGHGYTF.

The chain employs TRBV29-1 and TRBJ2-7; D remains ambiguous. The V end was cut by 3 bases, the J end by 2 bases, with 11 bases between. CDR1 and CDR2 (germline): SQVTM, ANQGSEA. There are 13 residues in the CDR3. The CDR3 is CSVDGQEPYEQYF. The CDR3 nucleotides are TGCAGCGTTGACGGGCAGGAACCCTACGAGCAGTACTTC.

The table lists this clonotype with a count of one. Here the CDR3 DNA reads TGTGCCAGCAGTGATACGGGACAGGGACAAGAGACCCAGTACTTC. Protein: CASSDTGQGQETQYF. The rearrangement links TRBV27 to TRBJ2-5, with 9 bases lining up with TRBD1. Germline V gene sequence: CDR1 MNHEY, CDR2 SMNVEV (reference sequence). With 5 bases clipped from V and 2 bases from J, the junction kept 6 bases outside the gene matches. The CDR3 length is 15 residues.

The V and J genes are TRBV12-3 or TRBV12-4 and TRBJ2-7; no clear D gene. The CDR3 is made up of 13 amino acids. The V end lost 3 bases, the J end lost 3 bases, and 9 bases lay between the germline ends. The CDR3 DNA follows: TGTGCCAGCAGTTTGCGAGAACACTACGAGCAGTACTTC. Protein: CASSLREHYEQYF.

Written as DNA, the CDR3 is TGTGCCAGCAGCCCTTCGCGGGGACCATACAATGAGCAGTTCTTC. It encodes CASSPSRGPYNEQFF. J is TRBJ2-1 and V is TRBV2; D may be TRBD2 (6 bases). This CDR3 region has 15 residues. In germline, CDR1 is SNHLY, CDR2 FYNNEI. V was cut by 6 bases and J by 4 bases, with 16 bases left in between.

The genes are TRBV7-8 and TRBJ2-1, with TRBD2 matching over 10 bases. This CDR3 spans 15 amino acids. Germline V gene sequence: CDR1 SGHVS, CDR2 FQNEAQ. J lost 4 bases, V lost 7 bases, and 7 bases had no gene match. The CDR3 here is CASTHSGRTYNEQFF. The DNA of the CDR3 is TGTGCCAGCACCCATAGCGGGAGGACTTACAATGAGCAGTTCTTC.

The chain couples TRBV4-1 to TRBJ1-1, with 9 bases that match TRBD1. There are 13 residues in the CDR3. V was pared by 6 bases and J by 11 bases, with 10 bases of the junction left unmatched. Germline V gene lookup returns CDR1 MGHRA and CDR2 YSYEKL. CDR3 region: CASREQGASVAFF. The CDR3 nucleotides read TGCGCCAGCAGGGAACAGGGGGCTTCAGTGGCTTTCTTT.

V usage is TRBV12-3 or TRBV12-4 and J usage is TRBJ1-1; the D is unclear. V was pared by 2 bases and J by 0 bases, with 7 bases between. This CDR3 contains 14 residues. CDR3 sequence (DNA): TGTGCCAGCAGTTTAAACGTTCTGAACACTGAAGCTTTCTTT. Its translation is CASSLNVLNTEAFF.

The CDR3 sequence is CAFTQGARHGELFF. The CDR3, as DNA: TGTGCCTTTACCCAGGGGGCGCGCCACGGGGAGCTGTTTTTT. V usage is TRBV30 and J usage is TRBJ2-2; 8 nucleotides agree with TRBD1. Germline V gene lookup returns CDR1 GTSNPN and CDR2 SVGIG (reference sequence). The CDR3 is made up of 14 amino acids. The V and J ends lost 7 bases and 7 bases, in that order; junction bases with no gene match: 11.

The chain combines TRBV13 with TRBJ1-2; no definite D call. This CDR3 region has 13 residues. Germline V gene sequence: CDR1 PRHDT, CDR2 FYEKMQ (reference sequence). The V end lost 5 bases, the J end lost 6 bases, and 13 bases lay between the germline ends. CDR3 protein: CASSARYGNGYTF. CDR3 in DNA: TGTGCCAGCAGCGCCCGGTACGGGAATGGCTACACCTTC.

The chain is built from TRBV19 and TRBJ2-1, with 8 bases identical to TRBD2. The length of the CDR3 is 14 residues. After removal of 5 bases from V and 3 bases from J, the junction contained 3 bases not matched to a gene. Germline-derived CDR1 and CDR2 are LNHDA and SQIVND (reference sequence). The CDR3 reads CASSLLADYNEQFF. The CDR3 bases are TGTGCCAGTAGTCTACTAGCGGACTACAATGAGCAGTTCTTC.

The chain has TRBV27 and TRBJ1-2; 11 nucleotides line up with TRBD1. Germline CDR1 reads MNHEY; CDR2 reads SMNVEV (reference sequence). Trimming removed 2 bases from V and 4 bases from J; junction bases left unmatched: 6. This CDR3 is built from 16 residues. This CDR3 is CASSLRGQGAGYGYTF. DNA of the CDR3: TGTGCCAGCAGTTTACGCGGACAGGGGGCCGGCTATGGCTACACCTTC.

The chain employs TRBV11-2 and TRBJ2-7; D is uncertain. Germline V gene data show CDR1 as SGHAT and CDR2 as FQNNGV. Trimming took off 3 bases at V and 0 bases at J, with 6 bases between the two ends. CDR3 length: 13 amino acids. CDR3: CASSFAGSYEQYF. DNA of the CDR3: TGTGCCAGCAGCTTTGCTGGCTCCTACGAGCAGTACTTC.